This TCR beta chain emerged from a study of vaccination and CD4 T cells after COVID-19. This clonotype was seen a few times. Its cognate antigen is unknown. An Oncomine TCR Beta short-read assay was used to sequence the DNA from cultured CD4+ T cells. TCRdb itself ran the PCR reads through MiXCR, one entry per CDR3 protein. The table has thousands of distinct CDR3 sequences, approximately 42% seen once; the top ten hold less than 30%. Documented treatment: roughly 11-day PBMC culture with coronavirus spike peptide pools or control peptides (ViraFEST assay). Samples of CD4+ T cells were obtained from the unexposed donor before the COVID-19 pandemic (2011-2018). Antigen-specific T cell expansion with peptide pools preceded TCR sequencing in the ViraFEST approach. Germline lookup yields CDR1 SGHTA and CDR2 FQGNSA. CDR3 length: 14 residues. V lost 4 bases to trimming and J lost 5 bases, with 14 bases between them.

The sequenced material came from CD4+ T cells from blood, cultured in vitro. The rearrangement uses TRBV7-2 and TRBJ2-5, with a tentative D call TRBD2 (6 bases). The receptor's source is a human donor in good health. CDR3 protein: CASSSPGGVETQYF. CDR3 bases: TGTGCCAGCAGCTCCCCAGGCGGGGTGGAGACCCAGTACTTC.